Below, 4 T cell receptor beta chains from the same sample are listed, as sequenced in a study of T cells in tuberculosis. Assay: immunoSEQ multiplex PCR; the TCRdb copy retains only in-frame clones and omits some. The sample carries around 33,000 clones, about 91% recorded once. Regarding time point: new active TB diagnosis, blood taken before or within 7 days of starting treatment. The material sequenced was PBMCs, taken at tuberculosis diagnosis. The source is an adult with tuberculosis. Some clones in this sample may be carry-over from other donors' samples.

This sequence joins TRBV9 and TRBJ1-2; D is unclear. Per germline, CDR1 SGDLS and CDR2 YYNGEE. V was clipped by 2 bases and J by 8 bases, with 16 bases between them. The length of the CDR3 is 14 residues. The CDR3 here is CASSVHSGGSGYTF. The CDR3 DNA follows: TGTGCCAGCAGCGTCCATAGCGGAGGGAGCGGCTACACCTTC.

DNA of the CDR3: TGCGCCAGCCGAAGACTAGCGGGGGACACCTACGAGCAGTACTTC. The encoded protein is CASRRLAGDTYEQYF. The V gene is TRBV5-1, the J gene TRBJ2-7; 12 nucleotides match TRBD2. CDR3 length: 15 residues. Germline V lookup: CDR1 SGHRS, CDR2 YFSETQ. Trimming removed 7 bases from V and 2 bases from J; junction bases left unmatched: 7.

The chain combines TRBV2 with TRBJ2-6; perhaps TRBD2 as D (6 bases). Germline loops: CDR1 SNHLY, CDR2 FYNNEI. V was clipped by 8 bases and J by 0 bases, with 8 bases between them. The CDR3 length is 14 residues. In nucleotides, the CDR3 is TGTGCCAGCGGGGAGGACTCTGGGGCCAACGTCCTGACTTTC. Translating it yields CASGEDSGANVLTF.

In its sample, this clone was seen once. The CDR3 spells CAITEGTGGYTF. The CDR3 coding sequence is TGTGCCATCACCGAAGGGACAGGGGGCTACACCTTC. The rearrangement uses TRBV10-3 and TRBJ1-2; 9 nucleotides align to TRBD1. CDR1 is ENHRY and CDR2 is SYGVKD in the germline V gene. Trimming took 7 bases from V and 8 from J; bases not matched to a gene: 5. The length of the CDR3 is 12 residues.